The 4 T cell receptor beta chains listed next were all sequenced from one sample in a study of blood T cell repertoires in COVID-19. TCRdb's table, derived via immunoSEQ multiplex PCR, lists solely in-frame clones and lacks some. The table lists about 100,000 clones, 80% to 85% of them singletons. The sample comprised peripheral blood. These receptor sequences come from a man between 65 and 80 years old with active or convalescent COVID-19.

The rearrangement uses TRBV3-1 (or the pseudogene TRBV3-2) and TRBJ2-7; 15 nucleotides line up with TRBD2. The CDR3 runs 17 residues. Unmatched junction bases numbered 4, after V lost 4 bases and J lost 0 bases. CDR1 is LGHDT, CDR2 YNNKEL, per germline (reference sequence). CDR3 DNA: TGTGCCAGCAGCCGTGGGACTAGCGGGGGGAGCTCCTACGAGCAGTACTTC. Translation gives CASSRGTSGGSSYEQYF.

The rearrangement joins TRBV3-1 (or the pseudogene TRBV3-2) to TRBJ2-5, with D perhaps matching TRBD1 (6 bases). Between the trimmed V and J ends, which lost 4 bases and 4 bases, there was a span of 16 bases. Germline CDR1 and CDR2: LGHDT and YNNKEL (reference sequence). The CDR3 loop spans 15 amino acids. Here the CDR3 DNA reads TGTGCCAGCAGCCCCACACAGGGATGGACAGAGACCCAGTACTTC. Its protein is CASSPTQGWTETQYF.

The chain recombines TRBV3-1 (or the pseudogene TRBV3-2) with TRBJ2-3; 8 bases line up with TRBD1. Germline trimming cut 4 bases from V and 5 bases from J; bases unmatched to any gene: 5. Germline V gene sequence: CDR1 LGHDT, CDR2 YNNKEL (reference sequence). This CDR3 has 14 amino acids. In DNA, the CDR3 is TGTGCCAGCAGCCTCGACAGGGGAGGAGATACGCAGTATTTT. Its translation is CASSLDRGGDTQYF.

The genes are TRBV19 and TRBJ1-4, with D possibly matching TRBD1 (5 bases). Trimming shortened V by 3 bases and J by 4 bases, and 6 bases separated the two germline ends. Germline CDR1 and CDR2: LNHDA and SQIVND (reference sequence). The CDR3 has 13 amino acids. This CDR3 reads CASSIGGNEKLFF. The CDR3 DNA reads TGTGCCAGTAGTATCGGGGGTAATGAAAAACTGTTTTTT.